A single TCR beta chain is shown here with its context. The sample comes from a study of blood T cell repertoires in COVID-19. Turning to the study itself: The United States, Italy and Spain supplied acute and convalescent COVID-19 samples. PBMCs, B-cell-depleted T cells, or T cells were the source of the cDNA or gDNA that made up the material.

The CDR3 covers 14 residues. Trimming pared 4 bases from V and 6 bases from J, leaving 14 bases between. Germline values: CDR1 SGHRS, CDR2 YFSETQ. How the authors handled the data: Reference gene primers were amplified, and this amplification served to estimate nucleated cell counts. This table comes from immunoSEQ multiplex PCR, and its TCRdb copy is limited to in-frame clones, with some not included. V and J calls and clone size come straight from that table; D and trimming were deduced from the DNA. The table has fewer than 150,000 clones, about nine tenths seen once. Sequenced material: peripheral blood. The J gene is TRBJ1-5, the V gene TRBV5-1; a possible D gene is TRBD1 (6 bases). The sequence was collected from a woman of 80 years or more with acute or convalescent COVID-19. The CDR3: CASSPRGMSQPQHF. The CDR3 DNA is TGCGCCAGCAGCCCGAGGGGGATGAGTCAGCCCCAGCATTTT.